One T cell receptor (beta chain) is described in this entry. Its cognate antigen is unknown. This entry belongs to a study of shared clonotypes between healthy human individuals. About the research overall: Donors consisted of a couple of women and a few men between 18 and 49.

Donors included only healthy HIV-negative adults lacking recent acute infections or vaccinations. Sequencing used immunoSEQ multiplex PCR; TCRdb keeps in-frame clones, though not all of them. The table has about 320,000 clones, roughly 84% seen once. The study, taken as a whole, reports: Shared clonotypes: approximately 5.3% naive CD4, under 4% naive CD8, 2% to 2.5% memory CD4, under 0.5% memory CD8. Estimated clonotype richness was generally higher in naive than memory subsets.

Germline V gene sequence: CDR1 SGHDT, CDR2 YYEEEE. With 4 bases removed from V and 4 bases from J, the gap between germline ends came to 15 bases. The length of the CDR3 is 15 residues. Sequenced: memory CD8+ T cells sorted from blood. As for subset: CD45RO+ cells pooled with CCR7-negative TemRA cells. This clonotype was obtained from a man younger than 35 in good health. The chain couples TRBV5-6 to TRBJ1-3, with D perhaps matching TRBD1 (5 bases). This CDR3 is CASSGDGRAGNTIYF. The DNA for the CDR3 is TGTGCCAGCAGCGGGGACGGCCGTGCGGGAAACACCATATATTTT.